The sequence of this TCR beta chain was determined in a study of blood T cell repertoires in COVID-19. On the study more broadly: The analysed material was cDNA or gDNA that came from T cells, B-cell-depleted T cells, or PBMCs.

Trimming took 3 bases from V and 1 from J; bases not matched to a gene: 0. The CDR3 runs to 15 residues. In germline, CDR1 is MGHRA, CDR2 YSYEKL. On this clone: This CDR3 is also generated by other DNA sequences in the sample.

The repertoire was sequenced with immunoSEQ multiplex PCR; TCRdb's copy has only in-frame clones and lacks some. The repertoire holds 70,000 to 85,000 clones, with about 85% as singletons. Sequencing was done on a sample of peripheral blood. The chain employs TRBV4-1 and TRBJ2-7, with 13 bases matching TRBD2. The source is a human donor in a cohort sampled during active COVID-19. This chain's CDR3 is CASSQGLAGSYEQYF. The CDR3 DNA follows: TGCGCCAGCAGCCAGGGACTAGCGGGGTCCTACGAGCAGTACTTC.